Detailed here is one T cell receptor (beta chain). In the authors' workflow: Estimation of nucleated cell counts relied on the amplification of reference gene primers. The table came from immunoSEQ multiplex PCR; TCRdb's copy has only in-frame clones and leaves some out. That table gives V, J and clone size, and the DNA gave D and trimming. Found here are around 250,000 clones, around 90% of them singletons; the top ten hold about 2.1%. The sample belongs to a study of blood T cell repertoires in COVID-19. Study summary: Sites in the United States, Italy and Spain provided acute and convalescent COVID-19 samples. Nucleic acid was either cDNA or gDNA, and it came from T cells, B-cell-depleted T cells, or PBMCs.

J was trimmed by 1 base and V by 3 bases; bases with no gene match: 6. Germline V gene lookup returns CDR1 SGDLS and CDR2 YYNGEE. The length of the CDR3 is 16 residues. Seattle participants joined during active infection and were tracked over time. The genes are TRBV9 and TRBJ2-3; the match to TRBD2 covers 9 bases. The source material was peripheral blood. The sequence was obtained from an older woman with COVID-19, enrolled during active disease. CDR3: CASSEGAGGRTDTQYF. The DNA for the CDR3 is TGTGCCAGCAGCGAGGGAGCGGGGGGACGCACAGATACGCAGTATTTT.